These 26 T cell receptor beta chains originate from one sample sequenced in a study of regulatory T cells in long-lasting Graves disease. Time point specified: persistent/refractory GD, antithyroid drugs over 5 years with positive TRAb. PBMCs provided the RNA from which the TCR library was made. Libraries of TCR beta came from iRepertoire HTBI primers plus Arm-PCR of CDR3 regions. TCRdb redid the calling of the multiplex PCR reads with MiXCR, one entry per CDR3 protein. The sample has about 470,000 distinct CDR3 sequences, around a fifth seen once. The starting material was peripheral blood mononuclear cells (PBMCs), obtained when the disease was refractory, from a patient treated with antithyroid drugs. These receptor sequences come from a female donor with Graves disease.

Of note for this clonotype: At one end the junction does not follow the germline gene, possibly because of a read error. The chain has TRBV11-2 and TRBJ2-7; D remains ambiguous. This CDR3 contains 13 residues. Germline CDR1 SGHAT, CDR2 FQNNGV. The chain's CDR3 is CASSLADTYEQCF. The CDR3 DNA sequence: TGTGCCAGCAGCTTAGCAGATACCTACGAGCAGTGCTTC.

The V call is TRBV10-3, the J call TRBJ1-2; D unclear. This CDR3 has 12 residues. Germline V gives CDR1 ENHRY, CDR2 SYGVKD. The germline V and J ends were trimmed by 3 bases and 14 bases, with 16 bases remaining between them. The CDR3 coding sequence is TGTGCCATCAGTGAAACTGGGTCTAAAGGGACCTTC. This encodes CAISETGSKGTF.

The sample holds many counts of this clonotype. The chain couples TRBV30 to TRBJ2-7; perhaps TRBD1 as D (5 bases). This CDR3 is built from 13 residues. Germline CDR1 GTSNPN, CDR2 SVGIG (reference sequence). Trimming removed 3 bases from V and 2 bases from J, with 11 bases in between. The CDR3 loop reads CAWSRDSPYEQYF. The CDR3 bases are TGTGCCTGGAGCCGAGACAGTCCCTACGAGCAGTACTTC.

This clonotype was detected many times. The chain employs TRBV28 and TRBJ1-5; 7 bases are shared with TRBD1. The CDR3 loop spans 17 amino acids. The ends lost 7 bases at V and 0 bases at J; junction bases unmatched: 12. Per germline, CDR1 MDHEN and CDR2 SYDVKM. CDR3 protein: CASNPLTGQPSNQPQHF. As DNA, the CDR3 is TGTGCCAGCAACCCCTTGACAGGGCAACCTAGCAATCAGCCCCAGCATTTT. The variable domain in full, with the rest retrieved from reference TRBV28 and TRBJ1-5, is DVKVTQSSRYLVKRTGEKVFLECVQDMDHENMFWYRQDPGLGLRLIYFSYDVKMKEKGDIPEGYSVSREKKERFSLILESASTNQTSMYLCASNPLTGQPSNQPQHFGDGTRLSIL.

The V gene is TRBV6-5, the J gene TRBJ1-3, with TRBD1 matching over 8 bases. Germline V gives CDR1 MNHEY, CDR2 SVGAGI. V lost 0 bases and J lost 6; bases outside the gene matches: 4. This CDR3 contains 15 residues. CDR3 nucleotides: TGTGCCAGCAGTTACTCACGGACAGGGCCAAACACCATATATTTT. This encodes CASSYSRTGPNTIYF.

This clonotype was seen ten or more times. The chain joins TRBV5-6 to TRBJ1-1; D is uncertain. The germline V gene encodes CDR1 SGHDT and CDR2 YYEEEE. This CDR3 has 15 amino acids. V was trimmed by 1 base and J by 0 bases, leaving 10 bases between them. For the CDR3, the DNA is TGTGCCAGCAGCTTGTCTGGGAGAATGAACACTGAAGCTTTCTTT. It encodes CASSLSGRMNTEAFF.

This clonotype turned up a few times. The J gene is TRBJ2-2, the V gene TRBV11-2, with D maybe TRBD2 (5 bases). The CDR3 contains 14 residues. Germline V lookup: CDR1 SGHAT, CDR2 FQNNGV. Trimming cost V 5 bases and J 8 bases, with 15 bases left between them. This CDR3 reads CASSTQLEVGELFF. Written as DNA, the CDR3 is TGTGCCAGCAGCACCCAACTAGAAGTTGGGGAGCTGTTTTTT.

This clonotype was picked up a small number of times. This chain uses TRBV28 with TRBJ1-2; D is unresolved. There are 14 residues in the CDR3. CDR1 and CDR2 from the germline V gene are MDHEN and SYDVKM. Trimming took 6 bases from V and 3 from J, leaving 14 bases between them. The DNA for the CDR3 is TGTGCCAGCAGGTCAGGATATTTGTACTATGGCTACACCTTC. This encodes CASRSGYLYYGYTF.

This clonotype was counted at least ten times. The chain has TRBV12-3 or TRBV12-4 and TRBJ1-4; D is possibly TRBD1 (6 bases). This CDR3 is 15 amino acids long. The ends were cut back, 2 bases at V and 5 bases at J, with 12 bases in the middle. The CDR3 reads CASSLYAGANEKLFF. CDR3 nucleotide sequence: TGTGCCAGCAGTTTATACGCGGGGGCGAATGAAAAACTGTTTTTT.

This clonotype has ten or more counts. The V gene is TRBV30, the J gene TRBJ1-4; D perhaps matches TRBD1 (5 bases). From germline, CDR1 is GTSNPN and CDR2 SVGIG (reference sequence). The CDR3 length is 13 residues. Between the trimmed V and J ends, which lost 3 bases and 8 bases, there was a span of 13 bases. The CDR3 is CAWSGGIGEKLFF. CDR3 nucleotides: TGTGCCTGGAGCGGGGGGATTGGAGAAAAACTGTTTTTT.

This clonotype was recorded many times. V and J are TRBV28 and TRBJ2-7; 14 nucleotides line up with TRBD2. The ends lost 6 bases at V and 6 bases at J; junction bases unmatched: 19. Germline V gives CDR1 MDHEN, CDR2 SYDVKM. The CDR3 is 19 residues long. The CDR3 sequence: CASSFGPGTSGGEGGEQYF. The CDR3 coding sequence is TGTGCCAGCAGCTTCGGCCCAGGGACTAGCGGGGGCGAGGGGGGCGAGCAGTACTTC.

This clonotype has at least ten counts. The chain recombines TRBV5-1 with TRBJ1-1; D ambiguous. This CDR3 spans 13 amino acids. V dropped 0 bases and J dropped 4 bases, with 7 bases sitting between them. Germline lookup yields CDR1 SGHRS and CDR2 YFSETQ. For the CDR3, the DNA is TGCGCCAGCAGCTTGGAACTCGGCACTGAAGCTTTCTTT. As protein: CASSLELGTEAFF.

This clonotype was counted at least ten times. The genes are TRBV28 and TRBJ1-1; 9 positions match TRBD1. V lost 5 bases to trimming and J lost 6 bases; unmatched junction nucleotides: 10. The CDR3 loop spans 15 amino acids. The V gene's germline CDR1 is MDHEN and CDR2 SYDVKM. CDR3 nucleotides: TGTGCCAGCAGTCTCCCGGGACAGGGACTCCCTGAAGCTTTCTTT. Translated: CASSLPGQGLPEAFF.

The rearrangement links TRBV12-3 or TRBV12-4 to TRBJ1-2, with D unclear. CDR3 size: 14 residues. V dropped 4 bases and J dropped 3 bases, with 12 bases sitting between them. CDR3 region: CASSYAGVDYGYTF. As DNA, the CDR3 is TGTGCCAGCAGTTACGCTGGGGTTGACTATGGCTACACCTTC.

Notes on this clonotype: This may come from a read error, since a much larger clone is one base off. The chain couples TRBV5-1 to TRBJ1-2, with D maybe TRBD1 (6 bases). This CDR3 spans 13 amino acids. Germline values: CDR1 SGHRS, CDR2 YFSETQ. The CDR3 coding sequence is TGTGCCAGCACAAACCAGGGGAACTATGGCCACACCTTC. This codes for CASTNQGNYGHTF.

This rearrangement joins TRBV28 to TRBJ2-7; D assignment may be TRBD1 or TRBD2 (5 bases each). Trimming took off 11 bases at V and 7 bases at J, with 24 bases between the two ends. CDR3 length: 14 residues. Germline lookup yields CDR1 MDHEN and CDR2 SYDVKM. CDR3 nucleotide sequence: TGTGCCTGGAGTCCAACTGGGACCGTGAGGGAGCAGTACTTC. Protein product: CAWSPTGTVREQYF. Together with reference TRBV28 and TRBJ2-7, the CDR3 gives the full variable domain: DVKVTQSSRYLVKRTGEKVFLECVQDMDHENMFWYRQDPGLGLRLIYFSYDVKMKEKGDIPEGYSVSREKKERFSLILESASTNQTSMYLCAWSPTGTVREQYFGPGTRLTVT.

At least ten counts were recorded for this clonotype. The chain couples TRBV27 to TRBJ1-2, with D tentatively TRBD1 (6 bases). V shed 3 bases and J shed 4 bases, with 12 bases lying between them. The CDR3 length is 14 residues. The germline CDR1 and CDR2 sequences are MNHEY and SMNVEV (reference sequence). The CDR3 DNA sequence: TGTGCCAGCAGTTTTGATGGGGGCAGCTATGGCTACACCTTC. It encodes CASSFDGGSYGYTF.

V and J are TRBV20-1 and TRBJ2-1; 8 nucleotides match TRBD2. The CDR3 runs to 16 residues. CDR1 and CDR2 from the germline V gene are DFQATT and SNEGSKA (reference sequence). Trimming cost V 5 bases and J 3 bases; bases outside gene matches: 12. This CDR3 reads CSAEAYAGGNYNEQFF. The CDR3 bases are TGCAGTGCTGAGGCATACGCGGGGGGTAACTACAATGAGCAGTTCTTC.

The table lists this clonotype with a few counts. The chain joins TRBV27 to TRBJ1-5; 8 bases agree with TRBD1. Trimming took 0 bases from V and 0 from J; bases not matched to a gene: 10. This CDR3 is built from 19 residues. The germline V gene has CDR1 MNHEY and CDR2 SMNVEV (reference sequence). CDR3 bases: TGTGCCAGCAGTTTATCGTGGACAGGGCCCATGAATAGCAATCAGCCCCAGCATTTT. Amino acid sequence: CASSLSWTGPMNSNQPQHF.

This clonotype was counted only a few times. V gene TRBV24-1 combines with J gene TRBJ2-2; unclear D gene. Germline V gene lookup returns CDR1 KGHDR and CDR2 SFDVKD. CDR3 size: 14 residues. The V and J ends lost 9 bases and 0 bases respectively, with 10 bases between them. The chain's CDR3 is CATSEIANTGELFF. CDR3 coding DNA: TGTGCCACCTCCGAAATCGCGAACACCGGGGAGCTGTTTTTT.

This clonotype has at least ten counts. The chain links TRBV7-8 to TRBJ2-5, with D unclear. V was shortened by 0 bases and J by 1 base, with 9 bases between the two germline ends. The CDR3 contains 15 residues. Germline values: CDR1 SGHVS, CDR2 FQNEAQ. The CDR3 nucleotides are TGTGCCAGCAGCTTAGCAGGGCTGTCCCAAGAGACCCAGTACTTC. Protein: CASSLAGLSQETQYF.

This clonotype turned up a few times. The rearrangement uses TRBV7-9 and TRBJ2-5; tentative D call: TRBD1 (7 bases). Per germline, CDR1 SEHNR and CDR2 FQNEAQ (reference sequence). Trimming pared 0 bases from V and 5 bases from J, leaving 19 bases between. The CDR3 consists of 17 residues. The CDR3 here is CASSLARGHPEGETQYF. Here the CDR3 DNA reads TGTGCCAGCAGCTTAGCGAGGGGGCACCCGGAGGGGGAGACCCAGTACTTC.

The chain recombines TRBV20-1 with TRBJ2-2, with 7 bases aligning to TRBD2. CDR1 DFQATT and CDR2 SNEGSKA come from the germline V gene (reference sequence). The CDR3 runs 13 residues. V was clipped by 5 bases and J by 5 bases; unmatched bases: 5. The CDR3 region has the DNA TGCAGTGCTCGGGGGGAAGGGACCGGGGAGCTGTTTTTT. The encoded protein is CSARGEGTGELFF.

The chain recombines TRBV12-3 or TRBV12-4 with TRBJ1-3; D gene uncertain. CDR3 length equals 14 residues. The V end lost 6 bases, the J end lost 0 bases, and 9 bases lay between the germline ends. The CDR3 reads CASSPAASGNTIYF. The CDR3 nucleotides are TGTGCCAGCAGCCCCGCCGCCTCTGGAAACACCATATATTTT.

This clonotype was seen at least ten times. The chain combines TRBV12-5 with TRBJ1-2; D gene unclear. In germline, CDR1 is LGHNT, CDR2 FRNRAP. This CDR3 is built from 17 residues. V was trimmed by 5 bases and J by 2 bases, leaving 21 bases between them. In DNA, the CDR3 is TGTGCTAGTGGTCCAACAATCGGACGGCGGAGGAACTATGGCTACACCTTC. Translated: CASGPTIGRRRNYGYTF. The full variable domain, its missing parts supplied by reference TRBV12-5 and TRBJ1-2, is DARVTQTPRHKVTEMGQEVTMRCQPILGHNTVFWYRQTMMQGLELLAYFRNRAPLDDSGMPKDRFSAEMPDATLATLKIQPSEPRDSAVYFCASGPTIGRRRNYGYTFGSGTRLTVV.

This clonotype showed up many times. DNA of the CDR3: TGTGCCAGCAGTTACTCGAGGAGGCTGGGGTCATTTGTTGGGGCCAACGTCCTGACTTTC. This sequence encodes CASSYSRRLGSFVGANVLTF. The chain uses TRBV6-6 and TRBJ2-6; D is possibly TRBD2 (5 bases). The V gene's germline CDR1 is MNHNY and CDR2 SVGAGI (reference sequence). V lost 0 bases and J lost 3, with 21 bases in between. The CDR3 has 20 residues.